Shown below are 7 T cell receptor beta chains from a single sample sequenced in a study of cytomegalovirus exposure and HLA in healthy donors. Data came from immunoSEQ multiplex PCR; TCRdb stores just in-frame clones and leaves some out. The sample gives roughly 140,000 clones, about 86% of which show up once; 7.5% to 10% is in the top ten. Sample: PBMCs. The receptors were sampled from a woman under 30 in good health and CMV-seropositive.

This clone has more than one count but fewer than ten. The chain is built from TRBV6-5 and TRBJ1-6; the D is unclear. Germline V CDR1 and CDR2: MNHEY, SVGAGI. Trimming shortened V by 2 bases and J by 8 bases, and 7 bases separated the two germline ends. This CDR3 is built from 13 residues. This CDR3 reads CASSYGGDSPLHF. The DNA of the CDR3 is TGTGCCAGCAGTTACGGAGGTGATTCACCCCTCCACTTT.

As concerns this clone: Its ends do not fully match the called genes, so a read error is possible. The chain links TRBV7-7 to TRBJ2-1; the D gene is possibly TRBD2 (6 bases). Germline CDR1 is SSHAT and CDR2 is FNYEAQ (reference sequence). There are 16 residues in the CDR3. CDR3 coding DNA: TGTGCTAGCAGCCGCTTCGGGACTCCCTATTACAATGAGCAGTTCTTC. Translating gives CASSRFGTPYYNEQFF.

The chain combines TRBV6-5 with TRBJ1-5; D call uncertain. CDR3 size: 10 residues. V lost 9 bases and J lost 6, with 6 bases in between. CDR1 and CDR2 from the germline V gene are MNHEY and SVGAGI. The chain's CDR3 is CAREGQPQHF. In DNA, the CDR3 is TGTGCCAGGGAGGGTCAGCCCCAGCATTTT.

The chain uses TRBV2 and TRBJ2-3; maybe TRBD2 (6 bases). Germline assignment: CDR1 SNHLY and CDR2 FYNNEI. V was cut by 1 base and J by 3 bases, with 14 bases left in between. The CDR3 has 16 amino acids. The CDR3 is CASSEVVLAKTDTQYF. Here the CDR3 DNA reads TGTGCCAGCAGTGAAGTAGTGCTAGCGAAGACAGATACGCAGTATTTT.

The chain links TRBV5-6 to TRBJ1-5, with D maybe TRBD1 (5 bases). The CDR3 has 15 amino acids. The germline V and J ends were trimmed by 4 bases and 7 bases, with 18 bases remaining between them. Looked up from germline, CDR1 is SGHDT and CDR2 is YYEEEE. The CDR3, as DNA: TGTGCCAGCAGCACCGGGGGGGTCGCACTCCAGCCCCAGCATTTT. Its protein product is CASSTGGVALQPQHF.

This rearrangement joins TRBV9 to TRBJ1-1; D unresolved. V shed 1 base and J shed 6 bases, with 22 bases lying between them. CDR3 length: 17 residues. CDR1 is SGDLS and CDR2 is YYNGEE in the germline V gene. The CDR3 DNA follows: TGTGCCAGCAGCGTAATGATTAAGCGAGGGATCGACGCTGAAGCTTTCTTT. As protein: CASSVMIKRGIDAEAFF. Looking up the rest from reference TRBV9 and TRBJ1-1 gives the full variable domain: DSGVTQTPKHLITATGQRVTLRCSPRSGDLSVYWYQQSLDQGLQFLIQYYNGEERAKGNILERFSAQQFPDLHSELNLSSLELGDSALYFCASSVMIKRGIDAEAFFGQGTRLTVV.

This clone was counted ten times or more. This rearrangement joins TRBV29-1 to TRBJ1-5; D gene uncertain. Germline V CDR1 and CDR2: SQVTM, ANQGSEA. V lost 6 bases and J lost 5, with 2 bases in between. This CDR3 contains 9 residues. The CDR3 bases are TGCAGCGTCGATCAGCCCCAGCATTTT. Its translation: CSVDQPQHF.